This passage covers 24 T cell receptor beta chains from one sample sequenced in a study of blood T cell repertoires in COVID-19. Assay used: immunoSEQ multiplex PCR; TCRdb lists only in-frame clones, some missing. The sample lists more than 250,000 clones; roughly 80% were seen once. The sequencing input was PBMCs or T cells enriched from blood (not recorded which). The receptors were sampled from a man in his forties or fifties who had been exposed to COVID-19.

This clone came up a few times. This chain links TRBV11-2 with TRBJ2-7; D gene uncertain. There are 15 residues in the CDR3. Germline-derived CDR1 and CDR2 are SGHAT and FQNNGV. V dropped 4 bases and J dropped 7 bases, with 20 bases sitting between them. The CDR3 coding sequence is TGTGCCAGCAGCTCGACGAACTACCGGATTGGGGAGCAGTACTTC. Protein sequence: CASSSTNYRIGEQYF.

Concerning this clone itself: Distinct nucleotide sequences in the sample also encode this CDR3. V usage is TRBV30 and J usage is TRBJ1-2; the D is unclear. Germline V gene lookup returns CDR1 GTSNPN and CDR2 SVGIG (reference sequence). The CDR3 contains 13 residues. V was clipped by 0 bases and J by 4 bases, with 9 bases between them. CDR3 loop: CAWSVLGGYGYTF. In nucleotides, the CDR3 is TGTGCCTGGAGTGTACTCGGAGGCTATGGCTACACCTTC.

The chain employs TRBV5-1 and TRBJ1-1; tentative D call: TRBD1 (6 bases). Germline CDR1 reads SGHRS; CDR2 reads YFSETQ. This CDR3 spans 15 amino acids. Trimming removed 3 bases from V and 5 bases from J, with 17 bases in between. The CDR3, as DNA: TGCGCCAGCAGCTCCTGGACGGACAGTTGGACTGAAGCTTTCTTT. It codes for CASSSWTDSWTEAFF.

V gene TRBV20-1 combines with J gene TRBJ1-5; D is ambiguous. This CDR3 region has 15 residues. Germline assignment: CDR1 DFQATT and CDR2 SNEGSKA (reference sequence). Trimming left V 3 bases short and J 6 bases short, with 18 bases between. CDR3 sequence (DNA): TGCAGTGCTAGTCCCGGGTCCCAAGGCGGTCAGCCCCAGCATTTT. Amino acid sequence: CSASPGSQGGQPQHF.

The chain combines TRBV2 with TRBJ1-1; perhaps TRBD1 as D (5 bases). The CDR3 consists of 13 residues. Germline CDR1 reads SNHLY; CDR2 reads FYNNEI. V lost 4 bases and J 5 bases, leaving 11 bases between the germline ends. The CDR3 coding sequence is TGTGCCAGCAGTGTTCAGGGCTGGACTGAAGCTTTCTTT. As protein: CASSVQGWTEAFF.

This chain uses TRBV7-8 with TRBJ1-2; D call uncertain. Germline-derived CDR1 and CDR2 are SGHVS and FQNEAQ. This CDR3 has 15 amino acids. V was cut by 5 bases and J by 4 bases, with 17 bases left in between. CDR3 in DNA: TGTGCCAGCAGCCCGGAGGGTAGAACGGTCTATGGCTACACCTTC. Residues: CASSPEGRTVYGYTF.

This clone was found once. The V and J genes are TRBV5-1 and TRBJ2-1, with D maybe TRBD1 (5 bases). CDR1 SGHRS and CDR2 YFSETQ come from the germline V gene. This CDR3 is 15 amino acids long. V lost 7 bases and J lost 6, with 20 bases in between. CDR3 region: CASQSRQGVTNEQFF. The CDR3 DNA is TGCGCCAGCCAAAGTAGGCAGGGTGTAACCAATGAGCAGTTCTTC.

This clone was found a few times. This chain links TRBV10-3 with TRBJ1-2, with TRBD1 identical over 9 bases. The CDR3 sequence is 16 residues long. After removal of 5 bases from V and 7 bases from J, the junction contained 14 bases not matched to a gene. CDR1 ENHRY and CDR2 SYGVKD come from the germline V gene. The CDR3 reads CAISPGTGTRVAGYTF. As DNA, the CDR3 is TGTGCCATCAGTCCCGGGACAGGGACCCGAGTTGCTGGCTACACCTTC.

The chain has TRBV27 and TRBJ2-7; tentatively, D is TRBD1 (5 bases). V gave up 6 bases and J gave up 4 bases, with 16 bases separating them. This CDR3 region has 14 residues. The germline CDR1 and CDR2 sequences are MNHEY and SMNVEV (reference sequence). The CDR3 DNA reads TGTGCCAGCAGACGGAGCCGGACACAGTACGAGCAGTACTTC. It encodes CASRRSRTQYEQYF.

This chain connects TRBV29-1 to TRBJ1-2; the D is unclear. Trimming removed 0 bases from V and 7 bases from J, with 12 bases in between. Germline V gene sequence: CDR1 SQVTM, CDR2 ANQGSEA. CDR3 length: 13 residues. The CDR3 protein is CSVEDPSSSGYTF. The CDR3 DNA is TGCAGCGTTGAAGATCCCAGTTCCAGTGGCTACACCTTC.

The chain employs TRBV4-1 and TRBJ2-1; D unclear. V was trimmed by 2 bases and J by 0 bases, leaving 11 bases between them. This CDR3 has 16 residues. The V gene's germline CDR1 is MGHRA and CDR2 YSYEKL. As DNA, the CDR3 is TGCGCCAGCAGCCAACAAGCCGAAAGCTCCTACAATGAGCAGTTCTTC. It specifies CASSQQAESSYNEQFF.

The chain uses TRBV7-2 and TRBJ1-5; 8 bases are shared with TRBD1. The CDR3 runs to 16 residues. Germline V lookup: CDR1 SGHTA, CDR2 FQGNSA. Losses at the gene ends were 5 bases for V and 5 bases for J; bases not matched to a gene: 11. The CDR3 sequence: CASSPSGGLVDQPQHF. The CDR3 DNA reads as TGTGCCAGCAGCCCATCAGGGGGCCTAGTGGATCAGCCCCAGCATTTT.

The chain couples TRBV5-1 to TRBJ2-2; TRBD2 aligns across 8 bases. V shed 2 bases, J shed 6 bases, and the junction held 6 bases outside the gene matches. The germline CDR1 and CDR2 sequences are SGHRS and YFSETQ. This CDR3 comprises 15 residues. The CDR3 protein is CASSLDGRAPGELFF. DNA for the CDR3: TGCGCCAGCAGCTTAGACGGGAGGGCCCCCGGGGAGCTGTTTTTT.

A few counts support this clone. J is TRBJ2-1 and V is TRBV11-2, with D possibly TRBD2 on 5 matching bases. The CDR3 consists of 12 residues. V was clipped by 0 bases and J by 13 bases, with 10 bases between them. Looked up from germline, CDR1 is SGHAT and CDR2 is FQNNGV. CDR3 sequence reads: CASSLEASFQFF. The DNA of the CDR3 is TGTGCCAGCAGCTTAGAGGCTAGCTTCCAGTTCTTC.

The chain links TRBV6-5 to TRBJ1-2, with TRBD1 matching 8 bases. Germline lookup yields CDR1 MNHEY and CDR2 SVGAGI. Trimming at V came to 5 bases and at J to 7 bases, leaving 12 bases not matched to a gene. This CDR3 spans 15 amino acids. The CDR3: CASSLDREVQGGYTF. CDR3 coding DNA: TGTGCCAGCAGTCTGGACAGGGAGGTTCAGGGTGGCTACACCTTC.

This chain joins TRBV7-3 and TRBJ2-2; TRBD2 is a possible D gene (5 bases). The CDR3 runs to 16 residues. Germline V gives CDR1 SGHTA, CDR2 FQGTGA. The germline V and J ends were trimmed by 7 bases and 4 bases, with 19 bases remaining between them. The CDR3 sequence is CASTRSGGSVTGELFF. CDR3 sequence (DNA): TGTGCCAGCACCCGCTCAGGAGGCTCAGTCACCGGGGAGCTGTTTTTT.

The J gene is TRBJ1-5, the V gene TRBV28, with D perhaps matching TRBD1 (6 bases). CDR3 size: 13 residues. V was pared by 6 bases and J by 5 bases, with 11 bases between. Germline values: CDR1 MDHEN, CDR2 SYDVKM. CDR3 DNA: TGTGCCAGCAGGGGGACATTAGATCAGCCCCAGCATTTT. As protein: CASRGTLDQPQHF.

The chain has TRBV30 and TRBJ1-5; D remains unclear. Germline CDR1 and CDR2: GTSNPN and SVGIG (reference sequence). This CDR3 contains 14 residues. V was shortened by 5 bases and J by 3 bases, with 14 bases between the two germline ends. The CDR3 here is CAWGRELINQPQHF. The CDR3, as DNA: TGTGCCTGGGGAAGGGAGTTGATCAATCAGCCCCAGCATTTT.

This chain uses TRBV3-1 (or the pseudogene TRBV3-2) with TRBJ2-3; TRBD2 matches 13 bases. Germline V gene sequence: CDR1 LGHDT, CDR2 YNNKEL (reference sequence). Unmatched junction bases numbered 13, after V lost 1 base and J lost 6 bases. There are 19 residues in the CDR3. The CDR3: CASSQVLTSGRVSPDTQYF. In nucleotides, the CDR3 is TGTGCCAGCAGCCAAGTCCTTACTAGCGGGAGGGTTTCCCCCGATACGCAGTATTTT.

This clone was seen just once. The rearrangement uses TRBV30 and TRBJ2-7, with D maybe TRBD2 (5 bases). V was shortened by 4 bases and J by 3 bases, with 10 bases between the two germline ends. Germline CDR1 and CDR2: GTSNPN and SVGIG (reference sequence). CDR3 length equals 12 residues. CDR3 in amino acids: CAWNKRNYEQYF. CDR3 DNA: TGTGCCTGGAACAAGCGGAACTACGAGCAGTACTTC.

The rearrangement uses TRBV29-1 and TRBJ2-1; D possibly corresponds to TRBD1 (6 bases). Trimming pared 8 bases from V and 8 bases from J, leaving 22 bases between. The CDR3 is made up of 14 amino acids. Germline V gives CDR1 SQVTM, CDR2 ANQGSEA. CDR3 bases: TGCAGCCCAAGGGGGTCCCGGGACGGGCATGAGCAGTTCTTC. The encoded protein is CSPRGSRDGHEQFF.

The chain links TRBV10-3 to TRBJ2-1; 11 bases align to TRBD2. Germline assignment: CDR1 ENHRY and CDR2 SYGVKD. The trim removed 6 bases at V and 6 bases at J, leaving 7 bases unmatched. The CDR3 spans 15 residues. CDR3 in amino acids: CAIRVAGGGGNEQFF. DNA for the CDR3: TGTGCCATCAGGGTAGCGGGAGGGGGAGGCAATGAGCAGTTCTTC.

The V call is TRBV7-9, the J call TRBJ2-7; 9 nucleotides match TRBD2. The V segment lost 4 bases and the J segment 0 bases; nucleotides outside the gene matches: 7. CDR3 length: 16 amino acids. CDR1 is SEHNR, CDR2 FQNEAQ, per germline (reference sequence). CDR3 in DNA: TGTGCCAGCAGCTCATTAGCGGGAGTTCCCTCCTACGAGCAGTACTTC. It is translated as CASSSLAGVPSYEQYF.

This clone was counted between two and nine times. The chain carries TRBV21-1 and TRBJ2-4; TRBD2 is the table's D call and was not checked against the DNA. TRBV21-1 is labeled a pseudogene. The CDR3 loop spans 15 amino acids. CDR3 in DNA: TGTGCCAGCATCAACCCAAGGCGGGCCAAAAACATTCAGTACTTC. Amino acids: CASINPRRAKNIQYF.